The 13 T cell receptor beta chains below were found in one sample sequenced in a study of blood T cell repertoires in COVID-19. The assay was immunoSEQ multiplex PCR, and TCRdb's table has in-frame clones only and misses some. The sample has about 340,000 clones, 86% seen once; the top ten hold just over 7%. The source material was peripheral blood. The source is a woman aged 55-70 years with COVID-19, enrolled during active disease.

V gene TRBV5-1 combines with J gene TRBJ2-1; possibly TRBD2 for D (6 bases). Per germline, CDR1 SGHRS and CDR2 YFSETQ. This CDR3 is 21 amino acids long. Trimming pared 0 bases from V and 4 bases from J, leaving 29 bases between. The CDR3 DNA sequence: TGCGCCAGCAGCTTGGCCCCCGGACTATCTAATCAGGGCCACCTATACAATGAGCAGTTCTTC. It codes for CASSLAPGLSNQGHLYNEQFF.

The genes are TRBV5-1 and TRBJ1-1; D perhaps matches TRBD1 (5 bases). Germline lookup yields CDR1 SGHRS and CDR2 YFSETQ. V lost 0 bases to trimming and J lost 8 bases, with 11 bases between them. The CDR3 extends over 13 amino acids. The CDR3 sequence: CASSLAQTDEAFF. The CDR3, as DNA: TGCGCCAGCAGCTTGGCCCAGACAGACGAAGCTTTCTTT.

The chain carries TRBV27 and TRBJ2-5; perhaps TRBD1 as D (8 bases). The CDR3 covers 17 residues. V lost 7 bases and J lost 4, with 25 bases in between. CDR1 is MNHEY and CDR2 is SMNVEV in the germline V gene (reference sequence). The CDR3 DNA follows: TGTGCCAGCATCCCCCAAAGCGGGGACAGGCGACGAGAGACCCAGTACTTC. As protein: CASIPQSGDRRRETQYF.

This sequence joins TRBV6-1 and TRBJ2-3; D perhaps matches TRBD2 (6 bases). CDR1 MNHNS and CDR2 SASEGT come from the germline V gene. This CDR3 has 18 amino acids. V was trimmed by 4 bases and J by 2 bases, leaving 22 bases between them. For the CDR3, the DNA is TGTGCCAGCAGTGCCCAACAAGTTAGCGGAAAGACCACAGATACGCAGTATTTT. This encodes CASSAQQVSGKTTDTQYF.

The CDR3 region has the DNA TGTGCCAGCAGCTACGGACAGGTTAAAAACATTCAGTACTTC. This translates into CASSYGQVKNIQYF. The chain combines TRBV5-6 with TRBJ2-4, with 7 bases identical to TRBD1. Germline CDR1 and CDR2: SGHDT and YYEEEE. With V trimmed by 3 bases and J by 4 bases, 4 bases remained unmatched. There are 14 residues in the CDR3. Supplemented by reference TRBV5-6 and TRBJ2-4, the full variable domain reads DAGVTQSPTHLIKTRGQQVTLRCSPKSGHDTVSWYQQALGQGPQFIFQYYEEEERQRGNFPDRFSGHQFPNYSSELNVNALLLGDSALYLCASSYGQVKNIQYFGAGTRLSVL.

This sequence joins TRBV4-2 and TRBJ2-5; TRBD2 matches 9 bases. The CDR3 covers 16 residues. Germline CDR1 reads LGHNA; CDR2 reads YNFKEQ. Germline trimming cut 3 bases from V and 2 bases from J; bases unmatched to any gene: 7. Here the CDR3 DNA reads TGTGCCAGCAGCCACAGAATAGCGGGGGAACAAGAGACCCAGTACTTC. Translation gives CASSHRIAGEQETQYF.

The V and J genes are TRBV29-1 and TRBJ1-2, with D tentatively TRBD1 (5 bases). The V and J ends lost 1 base and 5 bases respectively, with 11 bases between them. Germline V gene lookup returns CDR1 SQVTM and CDR2 ANQGSEA. The CDR3 covers 13 residues. In DNA, the CDR3 is TGCAGCGTTGAAGTCCCGGGGGATTATGGCTACACCTTC. Amino acids: CSVEVPGDYGYTF.

This clone was detected only once. The chain carries TRBV6-4 and TRBJ2-3, with TRBD2 as a possible D gene (5 bases). V lost 5 bases to trimming and J lost 7 bases, with 19 bases between them. CDR1 and CDR2 (germline): MRHNA, SNTAGT. This CDR3 has 15 amino acids. This CDR3 is CASSLDPAGWNTQYF. CDR3 in DNA: TGTGCCAGCAGTCTGGATCCGGCGGGCTGGAATACGCAGTATTTT.

The count of this clone is one. This chain links TRBV27 with TRBJ2-2; 9 bases line up with TRBD2. The V gene's germline CDR1 is MNHEY and CDR2 SMNVEV (reference sequence). Trimming removed 2 bases from V and 3 bases from J; junction bases left unmatched: 4. There are 16 residues in the CDR3. CDR3 sequence reads: CASSLAGGPDTGELFF. Written as DNA, the CDR3 is TGTGCCAGCAGTTTAGCGGGGGGGCCGGACACCGGGGAGCTGTTTTTT.

The V call is TRBV6-5, the J call TRBJ2-3, with TRBD1 matching 9 bases. V gave up 5 bases and J gave up 5 bases; unmatched junction bases: 5. Germline loops: CDR1 MNHEY, CDR2 SVGAGI. The CDR3 is 14 amino acids. The CDR3 DNA sequence: TGTGCCAGCAGTCGACAGGGGGATCGAGATACGCAGTATTTT. Amino acids: CASSRQGDRDTQYF.

Written as DNA, the CDR3 is TGTGCCAGCTCATCAACAGGGGCCCGAGACAATGAGCAGTTCTTC. Translation: CASSSTGARDNEQFF. The J gene is TRBJ2-1, the V gene TRBV18; 7 nucleotides line up with TRBD1. This CDR3 is 15 amino acids long. V lost 5 bases to trimming and J lost 5 bases; unmatched junction nucleotides: 9. CDR1 and CDR2 (germline): KGHSH, LQKENI. Filled out from reference TRBV18 and TRBJ2-1, the complete variable domain reads NAGVMQNPRHLVRRRGQEARLRCSPMKGHSHVYWYRQLPEEGLKFMVYLQKENIIDESGMPKERFSAEFPKEGPSILRIQQVVRGDSAAYFCASSSTGARDNEQFFGPGTRLTVL.

The sample holds one count of this clone. This specimen includes other DNA sequences encoding the same CDR3. The chain links TRBV27 to TRBJ1-1, with D maybe TRBD1 (5 bases). The V and J ends lost 0 bases and 4 bases respectively, with 6 bases between them. Germline V gene data show CDR1 as MNHEY and CDR2 as SMNVEV (reference sequence). This CDR3 spans 13 amino acids. In DNA, the CDR3 is TGTGCCAGCAGTTTATCCGGGGGCACTGAAGCTTTCTTT. Protein sequence: CASSLSGGTEAFF.

This sequence joins TRBV18 and TRBJ2-7; tentatively, D is TRBD2 (6 bases). The germline gives CDR1 KGHSH, CDR2 LQKENI. Trimming left V 2 bases short and J 5 bases short, with 13 bases between. The CDR3 is 14 residues long. The CDR3 DNA reads as TGTGCCAGCTCACCATCGTTTCGGAGGGACGAGCAGTACTTC. Translating it yields CASSPSFRRDEQYF. Looking up the rest from reference TRBV18 and TRBJ2-7 gives the full variable domain: NAGVMQNPRHLVRRRGQEARLRCSPMKGHSHVYWYRQLPEEGLKFMVYLQKENIIDESGMPKERFSAEFPKEGPSILRIQQVVRGDSAAYFCASSPSFRRDEQYFGPGTRLTVT.